This TCR beta chain appears in the sequencing data of a study of cytomegalovirus exposure and HLA in healthy donors. The study, taken as a whole, reports: What TCR beta sequences reportedly achieved was accurate prediction of HLA-A and HLA-B alleles in most subjects.

In germline, CDR1 is SQVTM, CDR2 ANQGSEA. Trimming removed 4 bases from V and 2 bases from J; junction bases left unmatched: 5. The CDR3 contains 14 residues. Comment on this clone: As yet, its antigen is unknown.

The PCR used 60 Vbeta and 13 Jbeta primers. TCRdb's copy holds only in-frame clones and misses some; the assay was immunoSEQ multiplex PCR. The sample carries around 95,000 clones, approximately 80% recorded once. What was sequenced was PBMCs. The receptor was derived from a female donor in good health and CMV-seropositive. V gene TRBV29-1 combines with J gene TRBJ1-2; the match to TRBD1 covers 9 bases. CDR3 sequence: CSVAEGQGNYGYTF. The CDR3 DNA sequence: TGCAGCGTTGCCGAGGGACAGGGAAACTATGGCTACACCTTC.